The rows below give T cell receptor beta chains drawn from one sample of a study of radiotherapy plus CTLA-4 blockade in lung cancer. Generated by immunoSEQ multiplex PCR, the TCRdb table keeps only in-frame clones and is missing some. The table lists around 59,000 clones, 70% to 80% of them singletons. The specimen was peripheral blood, collected from a patient treated with radiotherapy plus ipilimumab. These receptors were obtained from a human donor with non-small cell lung cancer who had a partial response to radiotherapy plus ipilimumab. Each CDR3 is given with its conserved first and last residue. Each record gives: V gene, J gene, D gene, CDR3 protein. A D gene is named only where the DNA matches it firmly.

TRBV11-3,TRBJ1-5,TRBD1,CASSLEGGLSNQPQHF
TRBV5-1,TRBJ2-5,TRBD2,CASSPGTSGGLGQETQYF
TRBV19,TRBJ2-7,TRBD2,CASSYGGEQYF
TRBV14,TRBJ2-3,NA,CASSQTGQSTDTQYF
TRBV6-1,TRBJ1-1,NA,CASSEAGRPRSAFF
TRBV25-1,TRBJ2-3,NA,CASSAGGTDTQYF
TRBV5-1,TRBJ2-7,NA,CASSLSRGATYEQYF
TRBV5-6,TRBJ1-1,NA,CASSANGPRGVDTEAFF
TRBV11-2,TRBJ1-1,NA,CASSDARAVEAFF
TRBV6-1,TRBJ2-3,TRBD1,CASSGAGGNRDTQYF
TRBV4-3,TRBJ1-4,NA,CASSLRPSNRVEEKLFF
TRBV7-2,TRBJ1-5,TRBD1,CASSLGQGGPQHF
TRBV13,TRBJ2-7,TRBD1,CASSPRDRGTYEQYF
TRBV21-1,TRBJ1-5,NA,CASSKPRGNNQPQHF
TRBV6-6,TRBJ1-2,NA,CASSYSAKNYTF
TRBV6-4,TRBJ1-5,NA,CASSDGGGEPQHF
TRBV18,TRBJ2-7,NA,CASSRGQGNYEQYF
TRBV5-6,TRBJ1-1,NA,CASSSQTGLNTEAFF
TRBV15,TRBJ2-5,NA,CATSRGGPSQETQYF
TRBV25-1,TRBJ1-1,TRBD1,CASSAGGPEAFF
TRBV7-2,TRBJ2-7,NA,CASGLVPNYEQYF
TRBV27,TRBJ2-5,NA,CASKPRVQETQYF
TRBV19,TRBJ2-5,NA,CASSIVAFQETQYF
TRBV6-1,TRBJ2-7,TRBD1,CASSGSLGQGTHEQYF
TRBV11-1,TRBJ1-1,NA,CASSIGGAGLMNTEAFF
TRBV29-1,TRBJ2-3,NA,CSVGLISTDTQYF
TRBV4-1,TRBJ2-1,NA,CASSQDVSNEQFF
TRBV28,TRBJ2-7,NA,CASSLLIPTGTYEQYF
TRBV5-1,TRBJ1-4,TRBD1,CASSSGQGANEKLFF
TRBV5-6,TRBJ1-5,NA,CASSLAGNQPQHF
TRBV27,TRBJ2-7,TRBD1,CASSPDRGAYEQYF
TRBV19,TRBJ1-2,TRBD1,CASSRQGVNYGYTF
TRBV19,TRBJ2-5,TRBD2,CASSKGLAGGETQYF
TRBV9,TRBJ2-5,TRBD2,CASSVGTSGGQETQYF
TRBV5-6,TRBJ1-1,NA,CASSLQENTEAFF
TRBV9,TRBJ2-2,NA,CASSVSGSRTGELFF
TRBV2,TRBJ2-5,NA,CAAAEEETQYF
TRBV7-2,TRBJ2-2,TRBD1,CASSHQGQQYPGELFF
TRBV2,TRBJ1-2,NA,CASTGVRGYTF
TRBV10-2,TRBJ2-3,TRBD2,CASSERASGRDTQYF
TRBV9,TRBJ2-6,NA,CASSVGFRAGANVLTF
TRBV21-1,TRBJ2-3,NA,CASGSGGTDTQYF
TRBV14,TRBJ2-7,NA,CASSQNRAYEQYF
TRBV9,TRBJ2-3,TRBD1,CASSVEGRGIGDTQYF
TRBV5-5,TRBJ1-1,NA,CASSLVRVTRRGSEAFF